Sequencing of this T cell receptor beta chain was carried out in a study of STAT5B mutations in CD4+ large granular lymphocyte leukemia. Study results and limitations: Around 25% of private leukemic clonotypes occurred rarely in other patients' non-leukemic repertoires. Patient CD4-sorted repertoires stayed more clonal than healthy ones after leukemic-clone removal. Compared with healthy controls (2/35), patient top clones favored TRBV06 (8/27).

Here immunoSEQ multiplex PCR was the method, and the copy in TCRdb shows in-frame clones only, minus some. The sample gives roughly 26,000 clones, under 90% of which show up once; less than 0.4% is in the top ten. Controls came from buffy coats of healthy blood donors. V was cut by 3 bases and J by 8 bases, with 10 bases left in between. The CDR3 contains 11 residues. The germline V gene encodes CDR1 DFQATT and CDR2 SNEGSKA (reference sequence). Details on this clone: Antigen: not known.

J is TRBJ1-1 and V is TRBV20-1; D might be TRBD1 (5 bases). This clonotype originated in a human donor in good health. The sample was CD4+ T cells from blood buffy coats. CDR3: CSASPGQEAFF. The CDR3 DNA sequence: TGCAGTGCTAGCCCGGGGCAGGAAGCTTTCTTT.